These 14 T cell receptor beta chains originate from one sample sequenced in a study of blood T cell repertoires in COVID-19. The protocol was immunoSEQ multiplex PCR, while the TCRdb copy is restricted to in-frame clones and leaves out a portion. Of 120,000 or so clones detected, about four fifths appear once; the ten largest clones hold roughly 16%. Sequenced sample: peripheral blood. These receptors all stem from a man aged 55 to 69 with active or convalescent COVID-19.

The chain links TRBV19 to TRBJ1-1; no firm D call. The CDR3 sequence is 13 residues long. CDR1 and CDR2 (germline): LNHDA, SQIVND (reference sequence). Trimming removed 5 bases from V and 8 bases from J, with 15 bases in between. CDR3 nucleotide sequence: TGTGCCAGTAGTCCTAGGTCTGCTATAGAAGCTTTCTTT. Amino acids: CASSPRSAIEAFF.

The chain joins TRBV23-1 to TRBJ2-3; tentatively, D is TRBD1 (5 bases). TRBV23-1 is treated as an ORF (open reading frame) with a function not yet certain. CDR3 length: 14 residues. Trimming stripped 4 bases from V and 2 bases from J, with 10 bases between. The CDR3 nucleotides read TGCGCCAGCAGTCCAGGACACCCCACAGATACGCAGTATTTT. It codes for CASSPGHPTDTQYF.

In DNA, the CDR3 is TGTGCCAGCTCACCGGACAAGAACTATGGCTACACCTTC. It codes for CASSPDKNYGYTF. The rearrangement joins TRBV18 to TRBJ1-2; TRBD1 might be the D (5 bases). This CDR3 region has 13 residues. The germline V gene encodes CDR1 KGHSH and CDR2 LQKENI. V lost 3 bases to trimming and J lost 2 bases, with 7 bases between them. The whole variable domain, remainder taken from reference TRBV18 and TRBJ1-2, is NAGVMQNPRHLVRRRGQEARLRCSPMKGHSHVYWYRQLPEEGLKFMVYLQKENIIDESGMPKERFSAEFPKEGPSILRIQQVVRGDSAAYFCASSPDKNYGYTFGSGTRLTVV.

The chain combines TRBV19 with TRBJ1-1, with D tentatively TRBD1 (6 bases). This CDR3 is 12 amino acids long. The germline V and J ends were trimmed by 6 bases and 5 bases, with 10 bases remaining between them. Germline loops: CDR1 LNHDA, CDR2 SQIVND (reference sequence). CDR3 in DNA: TGTGCCAGTAGGTTTCAGGGGACTGAAGCTTTCTTT. Encoded protein: CASRFQGTEAFF.

The chain uses TRBV5-1 and TRBJ2-5; 12 bases align to TRBD2. Germline V CDR1 and CDR2: SGHRS, YFSETQ. Losses at the gene ends were 0 bases for V and 5 bases for J; bases not matched to a gene: 8. This CDR3 comprises 17 residues. CDR3 nucleotide sequence: TGCGCCAGCAGCTTGGCGCTAGCGGGAGGGCCGGGGGAGACCCAGTACTTC. This translates into CASSLALAGGPGETQYF. The variable domain in full, with the rest retrieved from reference TRBV5-1 and TRBJ2-5, is KAGVTQTPRYLIKTRGQQVTLSCSPISGHRSVSWYQQTPGQGLQFLFEYFSETQRNKGNFPGRFSGRQFSNSRSEMNVSTLELGDSALYLCASSLALAGGPGETQYFGPGTRLLVL.

This sequence joins TRBV5-6 and TRBJ2-5, with TRBD2 matching over 8 bases. CDR1 and CDR2 (germline): SGHDT, YYEEEE. V was pared by 1 base and J by 4 bases, with 6 bases of the junction left unmatched. The CDR3 sequence is 15 residues long. CDR3 residues: CASSLLAGSLETQYF. The CDR3 region has the DNA TGTGCCAGCAGCTTGCTAGCGGGCTCTCTAGAGACCCAGTACTTC. The whole variable domain, filled in from reference TRBV5-6 and TRBJ2-5, reads DAGVTQSPTHLIKTRGQQVTLRCSPKSGHDTVSWYQQALGQGPQFIFQYYEEEERQRGNFPDRFSGHQFPNYSSELNVNALLLGDSALYLCASSLLAGSLETQYFGPGTRLLVL.

This clone was seen only once. The chain links TRBV7-2 to TRBJ1-2; 7 bases line up with TRBD1. The CDR3 spans 19 residues. CDR1 and CDR2 (germline): SGHTA, FQGNSA. V dropped 1 base and J dropped 5; count of bases not matched to a gene: 19. The CDR3 coding sequence is TGTGCCAGCAGCTTAGGAAGTTGGGACAGCAACACCCCTAGGTATGGCTACACCTTC. It encodes CASSLGSWDSNTPRYGYTF. The full variable domain, completed using reference TRBV7-2 and TRBJ1-2, is GAGVSQSPSNKVTEKGKDVELRCDPISGHTALYWYRQSLGQGLEFLIYFQGNSAPDKSGLPSDRFSAERTGGSVSTLTIQRTQQEDSAVYLCASSLGSWDSNTPRYGYTFGSGTRLTVV.

J is TRBJ1-1 and V is TRBV14; maybe TRBD1 (5 bases). The CDR3 runs to 15 residues. CDR1 and CDR2 (germline): SGHDN, FVKESK. V lost 2 bases and J lost 4, with 14 bases in between. This CDR3 is CASSQRAGRGTEAFF. The CDR3 DNA follows: TGTGCCAGCAGCCAAAGGGCAGGGCGGGGCACTGAAGCTTTCTTT.

The chain carries TRBV19 and TRBJ1-5; 9 bases are shared with TRBD1. V lost 7 bases and J lost 0; bases outside the gene matches: 4. This CDR3 region has 15 residues. From germline, CDR1 is LNHDA and CDR2 SQIVND (reference sequence). The CDR3 DNA reads TGTGCCAGTAACCGGGACAGGGCTAGCAATCAGCCCCAGCATTTT. It translates to CASNRDRASNQPQHF.

The table lists this clone with a count of one. The chain recombines TRBV6-6 with TRBJ2-1; 7 positions match TRBD2. The V and J ends lost 10 bases and 9 bases, in that order; junction bases with no gene match: 9. The length of the CDR3 is 12 residues. Germline values: CDR1 MNHNY, CDR2 SVGAGI (reference sequence). For the CDR3, the DNA is TGTGCCACCGGGGGGAGGGCCGGTGAGCAGTTCTTC. Translated: CATGGRAGEQFF.

The V gene is TRBV2, the J gene TRBJ1-5, with a possible D match to TRBD1 (6 bases). CDR1 is SNHLY, CDR2 FYNNEI, per germline. The length of the CDR3 is 13 residues. Trimming cost V 7 bases and J 7 bases, with 14 bases left between them. The CDR3 nucleotides are TGTGCCAGCAATCAGGGACACCAACAGCCCCAGCATTTT. Its protein product is CASNQGHQQPQHF. Variable domain in full (rest from reference TRBV2 and TRBJ1-5): EPEVTQTPSHQVTQMGQEVILRCVPISNHLYFYWYRQILGQKVEFLVSFYNNEISEKSEIFDDQFSVERPDGSNFTLKIRSTKLEDSAMYFCASNQGHQQPQHFGDGTRLSIL.

This clone has more than one count but fewer than ten. The chain couples TRBV5-5 to TRBJ1-3; D not certain. The V end was cut by 0 bases, the J end by 1 base, with 8 bases between. This CDR3 region has 15 residues. The V gene's germline CDR1 is SGHKS and CDR2 YYEKEE (reference sequence). This CDR3 is CASSLDGDSGNTIYF. The CDR3, as DNA: TGTGCCAGCAGCTTGGACGGGGATTCTGGAAACACCATATATTTT.

The V call is TRBV7-8, the J call TRBJ1-1, with D maybe TRBD1 (6 bases). This CDR3 spans 16 amino acids. The germline V gene encodes CDR1 SGHVS and CDR2 FQNEAQ. V dropped 5 bases and J dropped 1 base, with 17 bases sitting between them. For the CDR3, the DNA is TGTGCCAGCAGCCCCTATGGGGGGGCGGGGAACACTGAAGCTTTCTTT. Its protein is CASSPYGGAGNTEAFF.

This sequence joins TRBV11-2 and TRBJ1-2; 7 nucleotides agree with TRBD1. This CDR3 spans 15 amino acids. After removal of 4 bases from V and 2 bases from J, the junction contained 7 bases not matched to a gene. Germline V gene lookup returns CDR1 SGHAT and CDR2 FQNNGV. The CDR3 DNA sequence: TGTGCCAGCAGCTCCTACCGACAGGGCAACTATGGCTACACCTTC. As protein: CASSSYRQGNYGYTF.